These 18 T cell receptor beta chains originate from one sample sequenced in a study of graft-versus-host responses after intestinal transplantation. The protocol was immunoSEQ multiplex PCR, while the TCRdb copy is restricted to in-frame clones and leaves out a portion. Found here are 900 to 1,500 clones, 83% of them singletons; the top ten hold 8.3%. The sequencing used PBMCs, collected 7 days after intestinal transplantation. The source of these receptors is a human patient who received an intestinal transplant, so some T cells may come from the graft donor.

V is TRBV2 and J is TRBJ2-3; 9 bases fit TRBD1. The CDR3 extends over 15 amino acids. The V gene end was trimmed by 1 base and the J gene end by 2 bases; junction bases not matched to a gene: 1. Germline V gene sequence: CDR1 SNHLY, CDR2 FYNNEI. The CDR3 DNA reads TGTGCCAGCAGTGAAGGGACAGGGGACACAGATACGCAGTATTTT. Its protein product is CASSEGTGDTDTQYF.

The DNA for the CDR3 is TGTGCCAGCAGCCAAGGGACGGTGAATGAGCAGTTCTTC. Protein: CASSQGTVNEQFF. V and J are TRBV7-3 and TRBJ2-1; D assignment may be TRBD1 or TRBD2 (5 bases each). V dropped 5 bases and J dropped 7 bases, with 12 bases sitting between them. The CDR3 contains 13 residues. CDR1 is SGHTA and CDR2 is FQGTGA in the germline V gene.

The rearrangement joins TRBV19 to TRBJ2-1; 9 bases are shared with TRBD2. Germline CDR1 and CDR2: LNHDA and SQIVND (reference sequence). V gave up 3 bases and J gave up 12 bases; unmatched junction bases: 9. The CDR3 covers 14 residues. As DNA, the CDR3 is TGTGCCAGTAGTATCAGTTCCTTTAGCGGGGGGCAGTTCTTC. This encodes CASSISSFSGGQFF.

The chain employs TRBV9 and TRBJ2-1; D may be TRBD1 or TRBD2 (6 bases each). CDR1 is SGDLS and CDR2 is YYNGEE in the germline V gene. Trimming shortened V by 0 bases and J by 6 bases, and 13 bases separated the two germline ends. The CDR3 is made up of 15 amino acids. The DNA for the CDR3 is TGTGCCAGCAGCGTAGGCCCTGGGGGGCTCAATGAGCAGTTCTTC. Residues: CASSVGPGGLNEQFF.

The chain's CDR3 is CASTRTGDSNQPQHF. The CDR3 coding sequence is TGTGCCAGTACAAGGACAGGCGATAGCAATCAGCCCCAGCATTTT. The chain joins TRBV19 to TRBJ1-5, with TRBD1 matching over 7 bases. V lost 7 bases, J lost 0 bases, and 6 bases stayed unmatched. This CDR3 has 15 amino acids. CDR1 is LNHDA, CDR2 SQIVND, per germline (reference sequence). Combining the CDR3 with reference TRBV19 and TRBJ1-5 gives the whole variable domain DGGITQSPKYLFRKEGQNVTLSCEQNLNHDAMYWYRQDPGQGLRLIYYSQIVNDFQKGDIAEGYSVSREKKESFPLTVTSAQKNPTAFYLCASTRTGDSNQPQHFGDGTRLSIL.

V and J are TRBV5-1 and TRBJ2-2; perhaps TRBD1 as D (6 bases). Germline values: CDR1 SGHRS, CDR2 YFSETQ. CDR3 length: 14 residues. Between the trimmed V and J ends, which lost 0 bases and 9 bases, there was a span of 12 bases. The CDR3 is CASSLVRGHRELFF. The CDR3 nucleotides read TGCGCCAGCAGCTTGGTGAGGGGACACCGGGAGCTGTTTTTT.

In nucleotides, the CDR3 is TGTGCCAGCAGTTTCCTCCAGGACTACGACGGGGGGGATGAGCAGTTCTTC. Translated, it gives CASSFLQDYDGGDEQFF. This chain links TRBV27 with TRBJ2-1; 8 bases line up with TRBD2. Germline CDR1 and CDR2: MNHEY and SMNVEV (reference sequence). J lost 8 bases, V lost 3 bases, and 15 bases had no gene match. The CDR3 length is 17 residues.

V and J are TRBV12-5 and TRBJ2-3; 9 nucleotides match TRBD2. The trim removed 5 bases at V and 0 bases at J, leaving 18 bases unmatched. Germline V gene lookup returns CDR1 LGHNT and CDR2 FRNRAP. The CDR3 is 20 amino acids. The CDR3 loop reads CASGPRGTLAGSPSTDTQYF. Written as DNA, the CDR3 is TGTGCTAGTGGTCCCCGCGGCACTCTAGCGGGGAGCCCTAGCACAGATACGCAGTATTTT.

This chain joins TRBV5-6 and TRBJ2-1, with D possibly TRBD2 on 6 matching bases. The ends were cut back, 1 base at V and 4 bases at J, with 12 bases in the middle. The CDR3 is made up of 15 amino acids. Germline V gives CDR1 SGHDT, CDR2 YYEEEE. The CDR3 coding sequence is TGTGCCAGCAGCTTGTTGCGGGATAAGTACAATGAGCAGTTCTTC. Protein product: CASSLLRDKYNEQFF.

This rearrangement joins TRBV4-2 to TRBJ1-4; D is uncertain. V lost 5 bases and J 4 bases, leaving 11 bases between the germline ends. The CDR3 totals 14 residues. Germline CDR1 and CDR2: LGHNA and YNFKEQ. The CDR3 loop is CASSDWVLNEKLFF. In DNA, the CDR3 is TGTGCCAGCAGCGACTGGGTTCTTAATGAAAAACTGTTTTTT.

This clone was detected only a few times. The rearrangement links TRBV4-1 to TRBJ2-7; D call uncertain. CDR3 length equals 14 residues. V was shortened by 3 bases and J by 0 bases, with 9 bases between the two germline ends. Germline V gives CDR1 MGHRA, CDR2 YSYEKL. CDR3 sequence reads: CASSQGSGSYEQYF. DNA of the CDR3: TGCGCCAGCAGCCAGGGGTCGGGCTCCTACGAGCAGTACTTC.

On this clone: Other DNA sequences within the sample encode an identical CDR3. This chain uses TRBV10-2 with TRBJ1-2; no clear D. V was clipped by 4 bases and J by 2 bases, with 2 bases between them. Germline V lookup: CDR1 WSHSY, CDR2 SAAADI. The length of the CDR3 is 11 residues. The CDR3 coding sequence is TGCGCCAGCAGTGGCAACTATGGCTACACCTTC. Amino acids: CASSGNYGYTF.

This chain uses TRBV5-4 with TRBJ2-1, with a possible D match to TRBD2 (6 bases). The V gene lost 4 bases and the J gene lost 5 bases, with 16 bases spanning the gap. Germline V gene data show CDR1 as SGHNT and CDR2 as YYREEE (reference sequence). The CDR3 totals 15 residues. CDR3 DNA sequence: TGTGCCAGCAGCCAAATCGGAGAGCGGGACAATGAGCAGTTCTTC. This gives the protein CASSQIGERDNEQFF.

The sample holds one count of this clone. The V and J genes are TRBV27 and TRBJ2-3; D is undetermined. Between the trimmed V and J ends, which lost 6 bases and 3 bases, there was a span of 4 bases. Per germline, CDR1 MNHEY and CDR2 SMNVEV (reference sequence). The CDR3 totals 11 residues. The CDR3 loop is CASRWTDTQYF. The CDR3 DNA follows: TGTGCCAGCAGATGGACAGATACGCAGTATTTT.

The chain has TRBV2 and TRBJ2-4; TRBD2 matches 11 bases. The CDR3 length is 16 residues. The germline V gene has CDR1 SNHLY and CDR2 FYNNEI. V was pared by 5 bases and J by 6 bases, with 9 bases of the junction left unmatched. CDR3 sequence reads: CASSTGLAEMGNIQYF. CDR3 nucleotide sequence: TGTGCCAGCAGTACGGGACTAGCGGAGATGGGAAACATTCAGTACTTC.

The V call is TRBV5-4, the J call TRBJ2-3; 9 positions agree with TRBD2. This CDR3 spans 14 amino acids. Looked up from germline, CDR1 is SGHNT and CDR2 is YYREEE (reference sequence). V was clipped by 4 bases and J by 1 base; unmatched bases: 1. The CDR3 is CASSIAGGTDTQYF. The CDR3 DNA reads as TGTGCCAGCAGCATAGCGGGGGGCACAGATACGCAGTATTTT.

This rearrangement joins TRBV5-1 to TRBJ1-1, with TRBD1 identical over 7 bases. V was pared by 4 bases and J by 1 base, with 4 bases of the junction left unmatched. CDR1 is SGHRS, CDR2 YFSETQ, per germline. The CDR3 contains 14 residues. CDR3 sequence reads: CASSGGTENTEAFF. In nucleotides, the CDR3 is TGCGCCAGCAGCGGGGGGACAGAGAACACTGAAGCTTTCTTT.

The V call is TRBV4-1, the J call TRBJ2-7, with no clear D. Deletions cut 0 bases from V and 1 base from J, with 7 bases between. The CDR3 runs to 14 residues. Germline CDR1 and CDR2: MGHRA and YSYEKL. This CDR3 reads CASSQEGGSYEQYF. CDR3 bases: TGCGCCAGCAGCCAAGAAGGCGGATCCTACGAGCAGTACTTC.